A single sample gave rise to the 19 T cell receptor beta chains below, sequenced in a study of T cell responses to AZD1222 COVID-19 vaccine (dated by TCRdb to the early 2020s). Receptor libraries were prepared by the immunoSEQ multiplex PCR assay. In TCRdb, the immuneACCESS table is reduced to in-frame sequences with V and J assigned. These tables do not hold every clone; where another copy was compared, an unresolved V gene accounts for under half, and the others remain unexplained. For this sample the table gives over 85,000 clones, of which roughly 89% were detected only once. Around 2.5% of the sample belongs to the ten largest clones. The time point label, as the study defines it: about 28 days (+/-7) after the second vaccine dose. The source material was peripheral blood, sampled 28 days after the second AZD1222 dose. The receptor source for this set is an adult who received the AZD1222 COVID-19 vaccine.

The J gene is TRBJ2-1, the V gene TRBV29-1; D call uncertain. V was trimmed by 3 bases and J by 3 bases, leaving 9 bases between them. This CDR3 is 13 amino acids long. Looked up from germline, CDR1 is SQVTM and CDR2 is ANQGSEA. The CDR3 spells CSVDYPDYNEQFF. CDR3 DNA: TGCAGCGTTGACTACCCGGACTACAATGAGCAGTTCTTC.

The count of this clone is one. V usage is TRBV12-3 or TRBV12-4 and J usage is TRBJ2-5; TRBD2 aligns across 7 bases. V lost 5 bases, J lost 5 bases, and 5 bases stayed unmatched. The CDR3 totals 13 residues. The CDR3 DNA sequence: TGTGCCAGCAGTCCCGGGACTATGGAGACCCAGTACTTC. It is translated as CASSPGTMETQYF.

The genes are TRBV2 and TRBJ2-7, with D unresolved. CDR3 length: 10 residues. Trimming removed 7 bases at V and 2 bases at J, with 3 bases between. Germline lookup yields CDR1 SNHLY and CDR2 FYNNEI. The CDR3 loop is CASNPYEQYF. CDR3 in DNA: TGTGCCAGCAATCCCTACGAGCAGTACTTC.

The rearrangement uses TRBV6-2 or TRBV6-3 and TRBJ2-3, with 8 bases matching TRBD2. The germline V gene has CDR1 MNHEY and CDR2 SVGEGT. The CDR3 runs to 17 residues. Trimming took 0 bases from V and 1 from J; bases not matched to a gene: 6. The CDR3 sequence is CASSYSTMRGGTDTQYF. For the CDR3, the DNA is TGTGCCAGCAGTTACTCGACTATGCGGGGGGGCACAGATACGCAGTATTTT.

This chain joins TRBV2 and TRBJ2-1, with TRBD1 identical over 8 bases. This CDR3 comprises 15 residues. V dropped 6 bases and J dropped 1; count of bases not matched to a gene: 5. CDR1 and CDR2 from the germline V gene are SNHLY and FYNNEI. This chain's CDR3 is CASRIDRGSYNEQFF. The CDR3 nucleotides are TGTGCCAGCAGAATTGACAGGGGATCCTACAATGAGCAGTTCTTC.

The V call is TRBV4-2, the J call TRBJ2-3; 7 nucleotides match TRBD2. V gave up 2 bases and J gave up 2 bases; unmatched junction bases: 7. Per the germline V gene, CDR1 is LGHNA and CDR2 is YNFKEQ. There are 16 residues in the CDR3. CDR3 DNA sequence: TGTGCCAGCAGCCAAAGCCCAGCGGGGCTCACAGATACGCAGTATTTT. Protein sequence: CASSQSPAGLTDTQYF.

This clone was found once. The V gene is TRBV5-1, the J gene TRBJ1-5, with 8 bases aligning to TRBD1. The CDR3 sequence is 17 residues long. Looked up from germline, CDR1 is SGHRS and CDR2 is YFSETQ. Germline trimming cut 3 bases from V and 4 bases from J; bases unmatched to any gene: 12. DNA of the CDR3: TGCGCCAGCAGCTCTGGGCTGGGCAGGGGGCATAATCAGCCCCAGCATTTT. This encodes CASSSGLGRGHNQPQHF.

The chain joins TRBV7-9 to TRBJ2-3; no definite D call. CDR1 and CDR2 (germline): SEHNR, FQNEAQ (reference sequence). There are 14 residues in the CDR3. Trimming took 4 bases from V and 5 from J, leaving 13 bases between them. CDR3 region: CASSSPALEDTQYF. CDR3 DNA sequence: TGTGCCAGCAGCTCCCCGGCCTTGGAAGATACGCAGTATTTT. Using reference TRBV7-9 and TRBJ2-3 for the parts outside the CDR3, the full variable domain is DTGVSQNPRHKITKRGQNVTFRCDPISEHNRLYWYRQTLGQGPEFLTYFQNEAQLEKSRLLSDRFSAERPKGSFSTLEIQRTEQGDSAMYLCASSSPALEDTQYFGPGTRLTVL.

The chain uses TRBV18 and TRBJ1-5; D ambiguous. Trimming removed 3 bases at V and 3 bases at J, with 12 bases between. The CDR3 runs 15 residues. In germline, CDR1 is KGHSH, CDR2 LQKENI. CDR3 residues: CASSPPGGNNQPQHF. As DNA, the CDR3 is TGTGCCAGCTCACCCCCCGGCGGAAACAATCAGCCCCAGCATTTT.

J is TRBJ1-5 and V is TRBV29-1; D unclear. Trimming took 4 bases from V and 11 from J, leaving 18 bases between them. Germline loops: CDR1 SQVTM, CDR2 ANQGSEA. This CDR3 is 13 amino acids long. The DNA for the CDR3 is TGCAGCGTTGTTTGGCCCCCGGCCGGGACCCAGCATTTT. Amino acid sequence: CSVVWPPAGTQHF.

The chain has TRBV7-2 and TRBJ1-2; D perhaps matches TRBD1 (6 bases). The CDR3 length is 15 residues. Germline CDR1 SGHTA, CDR2 FQGNSA. V shed 1 base and J shed 0 bases, with 9 bases lying between them. The CDR3 sequence is CASSLGEGANYGYTF. CDR3 coding DNA: TGTGCCAGCAGCTTAGGAGAGGGGGCTAACTATGGCTACACCTTC.

This clone was observed once. V and J are TRBV3-1 (or the pseudogene TRBV3-2) and TRBJ1-1, with D unresolved. Germline V gene sequence: CDR1 LGHDT, CDR2 YNNKEL (reference sequence). CDR3 length: 12 residues. V gave up 1 base and J gave up 5 bases, with 5 bases separating them. CDR3 in amino acids: CASSQGVTEAFF. As DNA, the CDR3 is TGTGCCAGCAGCCAAGGAGTTACTGAAGCTTTCTTT.

Written as DNA, the CDR3 is TGCAGCGTTTTTGTCCCACTGGGGACTAATGAAAAACTGTTTTTT. It yields the protein CSVFVPLGTNEKLFF. This chain links TRBV29-1 with TRBJ1-4; no clear D. The CDR3 extends over 15 amino acids. V was cut by 5 bases and J by 2 bases, with 15 bases left in between. Germline CDR1 SQVTM, CDR2 ANQGSEA.

This chain uses TRBV18 with TRBJ1-2; D is undetermined. The CDR3 is 15 residues long. Germline-derived CDR1 and CDR2 are KGHSH and LQKENI. With 1 base removed from V and 4 bases from J, the gap between germline ends came to 13 bases. The CDR3 region has the DNA TGTGCCAGCTCACCACTTATTCAGGAATTCTATGGCTACACCTTC. It is translated as CASSPLIQEFYGYTF.

This sequence joins TRBV4-3 and TRBJ2-1; D perhaps matches TRBD1 (6 bases). V lost 5 bases and J 6 bases, leaving 14 bases between the germline ends. The CDR3 covers 14 residues. Germline V CDR1 and CDR2: LGHNA, YSLEER. As DNA, the CDR3 is TGCGCCAGCAGCGCCTTAACAGGGCCCAATGAGCAGTTCTTC. Translation gives CASSALTGPNEQFF.

Concerning this clone itself: This sample also contains other DNA sequences that code for the same CDR3. The V call is TRBV12-3 or TRBV12-4, the J call TRBJ1-5; D not certain. Trimming left V 3 bases short and J 4 bases short, with 4 bases between. This CDR3 contains 12 residues. CDR3 sequence (DNA): TGTGCCAGCAGTTTCGCTAATCAGCCCCAGCATTTT. This codes for CASSFANQPQHF.

The chain couples TRBV5-6 to TRBJ2-1; D is uncertain. Germline assignment: CDR1 SGHDT and CDR2 YYEEEE. The CDR3 contains 14 residues. The ends were cut back, 0 bases at V and 8 bases at J, with 12 bases in the middle. CDR3 bases: TGTGCCAGCAGCTTGGTTGGGCCATACGATGAGCAGTTCTTC. Its translation: CASSLVGPYDEQFF.

The J gene is TRBJ1-3, the V gene TRBV24-1, with D tentatively TRBD1 (5 bases). Germline V lookup: CDR1 KGHDR, CDR2 SFDVKD. Trimming removed 5 bases from V and 4 bases from J, with 5 bases in between. The CDR3 runs to 12 residues. The chain's CDR3 is CATSGGGNTIYF. The CDR3 region has the DNA TGTGCCACCAGTGGGGGGGGAAACACCATATATTTT.

The chain employs TRBV25-1 and TRBJ1-2; TRBD1 agrees at 8 bases. Germline CDR1 MGHDK, CDR2 SYGVNS. J gave up 2 bases and V 0 bases, and 5 bases lay outside the gene matches. The CDR3 runs 16 residues. This CDR3 is CASSEYDRGNNYGYTF. CDR3 nucleotides: TGTGCCAGCAGTGAATACGACAGGGGTAACAACTATGGCTACACCTTC.